This record concerns one TCR beta chain sequence. This clonotype was seen a few times. This receptor's antigen is unknown. No base-level quality is on record; no much larger clone is a single base apart. This sample was included in a study of blood T cells in healthy people across ages (dated by TCRdb to about 2015). Regarding the complete study: In model experiments, template switching captured roughly one uniquely barcoded TCR beta cDNA molecule for every two T cells. Using deep sequencing normalized with unique cDNA molecular identifiers, the study measured how TCR beta repertoire diversity changes with age. The donors were split into four age groups: young (average around 17 years), middle-aged (39), aged (about 56) and long-lived (82). To avoid experimental bias, donors of different ages were randomly spread across the sequencing lanes. For two donors (one aged 18 to 30 and one aged 80 or older), the study analyzed two additional independent replicas of 1 million unique cDNA reads from the same blood draw. The paper's findings and limits, for the study overall: The percentage of naive T cells measured by flow cytometry correlated strongly with observed TCR beta diversity. Bulk unsorted PBMC profiling prevented conclusive comparison of naive and antigen-experienced compartments. Observed TCR beta diversity per million T cells fell roughly linearly with age, and a significant reduction was already apparent by age around 44. The CMV infection status of donors was not known, potentially confounding age-related changes in expanded clonotypes. Compared with the aged group, more naive CD4+ T cells, fewer expanded clones and increased TCR diversity were shown by the long-lived group, suggesting age selection. Total diversity estimates from one million sequenced T cells were considered lower bounds and underestimates.

The library was produced with 5' RACE. Sequencing instrument: Illumina HiSeq 2500. A second PCR of roughly 6 to 11 cycles was run with a J-beta primer mix and a sample-barcoded 5' primer. A template-switch 5' adaptor carrying 12 random nucleotides introduced a unique molecular identifier onto each TCR beta cDNA molecule. Each sample yielded at least 3 million CDR3-containing paired-end reads. First-strand cDNA was synthesized from all RNA with the Mint cDNA synthesis kit, primed by a TRBC-specific oligonucleotide. Following uracil-DNA glycosylase treatment, all cDNA underwent a first 18-cycle PCR with the universal primers M1SS and BC2_uni_R. Per the source publication's procedure: For normalization, 1 million high-quality reads were randomly selected from each sample, with every read carrying a distinct molecular identifier. Instead of being binned into consensus sequences, reads that shared molecular identifiers were thrown out. CDR3 identification, clonotype clustering and error correction used MiTCR with a Q25 quality threshold and the strictest error-elimination algorithm. Lower-bound total TCR beta diversity was estimated with a nonparametric unseen species model using Euler transformation. Using fastp trimming at Q25 and MiXCR clonotype assembly, TCRdb reanalyzed the public sequencing data and kept in-frame beta chains. For every CDR3 protein sequence, its rows merge into one entry that carries the most common genes and DNA. For this entry, the V and J calls and clone size follow TCRdb and not the study's own pipeline. This sample gives over 1,300,000 distinct CDR3 sequences in total; approximately 60% of them show up just once. The ten biggest clones cover roughly 6.3% of the sample.

CDR1 ENHRY and CDR2 SYGVKD are derived from the germline V gene. Trimming leaves V shorter by 8 bases and J shorter by 3 bases, with the junction holding 0 bases beyond the gene matches. The CDR3 starts with the cysteine, ends with the phenylalanine, and has 11 residues. Only the CDR3 part of the read is kept: 33 bases, read in frame from the first base. Donors were 30 to 45 systemically healthy Caucasian individuals from Russia aged 6 to 90 years. Each donor gave ten milliliters of peripheral blood, drawn into EDTA-treated Vacutainer tubes. Ficoll-Paque density-gradient centrifugation was used to isolate PBMCs, with at least 7 million per sample. Total RNA was extracted from PBMCs with Trizol reagent, with at least 5.5 micrograms obtained per sample. The percentages of naive CD45RAhigh/CD27high T cells were determined by flow cytometry on a PBMC aliquot from every donor.

Sequencing was performed on blood. The TCR sequence derives from a man aged 18 to 29 in good health. This chain joins TRBV10-3 to TRBJ1-2, and TRBD1 matches 7 of the central bases. The bases are TGTGCCATCCAGGGGGACTATGGCTACACCTTC. Translation gives CAIQGDYGYTF.